The clone carrying this T cell receptor beta chain was seen a single time. This entry belongs to a study of blood T cell repertoires in COVID-19. Method: immunoSEQ multiplex PCR; TCRdb's copy keeps in-frame clones and lacks some. Of 250,000 to 300,000 clones detected, around 90% appear once; the ten largest clones hold approximately 1%. V was pared by 3 bases and J by 3 bases, with 9 bases between. This CDR3 has 14 residues. Germline CDR1 is SGHDN and CDR2 is FVKESK. This sequence joins TRBV14 and TRBJ2-1; D is possibly TRBD1 (6 bases). This clonotype originated in a woman between 25 and 40 years old who had recovered from COVID-19. Material for sequencing was PBMCs or T cells enriched from blood (not recorded which). CDR3 sequence: CASSQRQVYNEQFF. CDR3 nucleotide sequence: TGTGCCAGCAGCCAGAGACAGGTCTACAATGAGCAGTTCTTC.